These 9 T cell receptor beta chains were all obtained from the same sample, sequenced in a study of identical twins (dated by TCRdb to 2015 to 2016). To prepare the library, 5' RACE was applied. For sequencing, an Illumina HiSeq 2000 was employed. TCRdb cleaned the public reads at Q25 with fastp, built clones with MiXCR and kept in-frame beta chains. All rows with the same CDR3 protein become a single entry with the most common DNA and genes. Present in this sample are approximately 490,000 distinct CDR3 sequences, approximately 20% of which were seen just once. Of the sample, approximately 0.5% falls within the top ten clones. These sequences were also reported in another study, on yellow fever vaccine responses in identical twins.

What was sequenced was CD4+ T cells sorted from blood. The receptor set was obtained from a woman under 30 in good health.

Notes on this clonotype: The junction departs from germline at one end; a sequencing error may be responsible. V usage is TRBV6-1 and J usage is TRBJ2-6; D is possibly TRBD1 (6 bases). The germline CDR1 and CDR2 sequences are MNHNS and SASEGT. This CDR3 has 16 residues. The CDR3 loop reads CASGDRMSSGANVLTF. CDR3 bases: TGTGCCAGCGGTGACAGGATGAGTTCTGGGGCCAACGTCCTGACTTTC.

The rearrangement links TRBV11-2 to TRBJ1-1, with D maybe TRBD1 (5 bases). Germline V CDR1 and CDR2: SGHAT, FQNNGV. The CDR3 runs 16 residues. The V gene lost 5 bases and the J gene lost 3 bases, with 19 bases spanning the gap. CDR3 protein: CASSPRTLLRHTEAFF. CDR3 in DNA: TGTGCCAGCAGCCCACGGACACTTCTTCGGCACACTGAAGCTTTCTTT.

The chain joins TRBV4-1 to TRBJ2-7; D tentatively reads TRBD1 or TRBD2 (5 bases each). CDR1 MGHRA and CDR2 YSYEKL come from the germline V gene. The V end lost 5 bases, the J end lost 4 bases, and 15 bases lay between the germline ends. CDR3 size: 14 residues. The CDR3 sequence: CASSTPGRSYEQYF. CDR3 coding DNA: TGCGCCAGCAGCACGCCGGGACGGAGTTACGAGCAGTACTTC.

The CDR3 is CASRASGSYNEQFF. CDR3 DNA sequence: TGTGCCAGCAGGGCTAGCGGGAGCTACAATGAGCAGTTCTTC. The chain has TRBV3-1 and TRBJ2-1; 10 bases are shared with TRBD2. Germline trimming cut 6 bases from V and 3 bases from J; bases unmatched to any gene: 2. Germline CDR1 LGHDT, CDR2 YNNKEL (reference sequence). The CDR3 sequence is 14 residues long.

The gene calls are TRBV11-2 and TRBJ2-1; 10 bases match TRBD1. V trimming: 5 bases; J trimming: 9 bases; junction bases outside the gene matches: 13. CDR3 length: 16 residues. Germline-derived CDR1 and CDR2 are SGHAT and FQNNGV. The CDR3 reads CASSRGTGVVYTEQFF. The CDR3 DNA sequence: TGTGCCAGCAGCAGAGGGACAGGGGTCGTGTATACTGAGCAGTTCTTC. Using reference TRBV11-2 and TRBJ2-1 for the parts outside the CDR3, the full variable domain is EAGVAQSPRYKIIEKRQSVAFWCNPISGHATLYWYQQILGQGPKLLIQFQNNGVVDDSQLPKDRFSAERLKGVDSTLKIQPAKLEDSAVYLCASSRGTGVVYTEQFFGPGTRLTVL.

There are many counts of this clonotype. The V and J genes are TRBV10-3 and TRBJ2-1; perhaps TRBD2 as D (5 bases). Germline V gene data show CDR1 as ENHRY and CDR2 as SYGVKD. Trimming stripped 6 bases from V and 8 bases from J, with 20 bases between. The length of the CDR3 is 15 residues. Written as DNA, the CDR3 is TGTGCCATCAGCCCGGGAAAAACTTCGGGCTATGAGCAGTTCTTC. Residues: CAISPGKTSGYEQFF.

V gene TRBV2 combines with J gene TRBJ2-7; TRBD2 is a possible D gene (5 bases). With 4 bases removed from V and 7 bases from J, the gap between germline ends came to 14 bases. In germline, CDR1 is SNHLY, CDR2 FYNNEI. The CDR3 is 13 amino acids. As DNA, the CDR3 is TGTGCCAGCAGTGCCTGGGATACGGGGGAGCAGTACTTC. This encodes CASSAWDTGEQYF.

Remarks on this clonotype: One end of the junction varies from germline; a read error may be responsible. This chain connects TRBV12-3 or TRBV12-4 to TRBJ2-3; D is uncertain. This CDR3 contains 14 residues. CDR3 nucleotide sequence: TGTGCCAGCACCGGGCGCCCTGGCACAGATATGCAGTATTTT. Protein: CASTGRPGTDMQYF.

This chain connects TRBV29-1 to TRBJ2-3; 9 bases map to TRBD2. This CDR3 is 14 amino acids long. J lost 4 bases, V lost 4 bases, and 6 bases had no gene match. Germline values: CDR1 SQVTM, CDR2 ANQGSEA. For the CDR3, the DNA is TGCAGCGTTGCGACGATAGCGGGAGCAGATACGCAGTATTTT. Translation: CSVATIAGADTQYF.